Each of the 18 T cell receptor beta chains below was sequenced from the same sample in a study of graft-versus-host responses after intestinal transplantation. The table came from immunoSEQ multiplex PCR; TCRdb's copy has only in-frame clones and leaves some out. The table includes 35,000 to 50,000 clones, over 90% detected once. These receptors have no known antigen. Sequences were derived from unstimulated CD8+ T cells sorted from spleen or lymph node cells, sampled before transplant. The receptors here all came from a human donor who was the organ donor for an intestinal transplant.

This CDR3 is CASSYSQGTDTQYF. The CDR3 DNA follows: TGTGCCAGCAGTTACTCACAGGGCACAGATACGCAGTATTTT. The chain couples TRBV6-5 to TRBJ2-3, with TRBD1 as a possible D gene (5 bases). CDR3 length equals 14 residues. CDR1 is MNHEY and CDR2 is SVGAGI in the germline V gene. Trimming left V 0 bases short and J 1 base short, with 5 bases between.

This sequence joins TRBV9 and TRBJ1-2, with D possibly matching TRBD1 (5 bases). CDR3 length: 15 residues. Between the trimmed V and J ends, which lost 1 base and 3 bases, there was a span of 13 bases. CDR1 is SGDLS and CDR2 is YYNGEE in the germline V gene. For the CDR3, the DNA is TGTGCCAGCAGCGTAAACACGGGGGGGGACTATGGCTACACCTTC. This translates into CASSVNTGGDYGYTF. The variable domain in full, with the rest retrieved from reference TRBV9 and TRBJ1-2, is DSGVTQTPKHLITATGQRVTLRCSPRSGDLSVYWYQQSLDQGLQFLIQYYNGEERAKGNILERFSAQQFPDLHSELNLSSLELGDSALYFCASSVNTGGDYGYTFGSGTRLTVV.

The CDR3 nucleotides are TGTGCCAGCAGCGTAGGGACTAGCGGTAGGAATGAGCAGTTCTTC. Its translation: CASSVGTSGRNEQFF. The chain recombines TRBV9 with TRBJ2-1, with 10 nucleotides matching TRBD2. V was clipped by 0 bases and J by 7 bases; unmatched bases: 4. CDR1 and CDR2 (germline): SGDLS, YYNGEE. The length of the CDR3 is 15 residues.

CDR3 DNA: TGCGCCAGCAGCCAAGCGTCAGGACACGGGACTGAAGCTTTCTTT. This gives the protein CASSQASGHGTEAFF. The V gene is TRBV4-1, the J gene TRBJ1-1; D possibly corresponds to TRBD1 (5 bases). Germline lookup yields CDR1 MGHRA and CDR2 YSYEKL. V was pared by 1 base and J by 5 bases, with 14 bases between. The CDR3 covers 15 residues.

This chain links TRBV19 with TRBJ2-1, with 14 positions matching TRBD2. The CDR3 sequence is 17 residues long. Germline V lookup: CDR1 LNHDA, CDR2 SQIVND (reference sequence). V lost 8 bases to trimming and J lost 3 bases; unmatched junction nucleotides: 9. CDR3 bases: TGTGCCAGTGCATATGGGACTAGCGGGGGAGTCTACAATGAGCAGTTCTTC. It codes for CASAYGTSGGVYNEQFF.

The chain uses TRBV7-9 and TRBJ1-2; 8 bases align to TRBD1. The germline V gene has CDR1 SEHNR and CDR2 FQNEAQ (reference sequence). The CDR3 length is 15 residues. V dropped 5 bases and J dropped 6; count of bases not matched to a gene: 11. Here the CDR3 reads CASSSPRGQVDGYTF. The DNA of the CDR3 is TGTGCCAGCAGCAGCCCCCGGGGACAGGTTGATGGCTACACCTTC.

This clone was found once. In DNA form, the CDR3 reads TGTGCCAGCAGCTTATCGACAGGCAATCAGCCCCAGCATTTT. Its translation: CASSLSTGNQPQHF. The chain joins TRBV7-9 to TRBJ1-5; a possible D gene is TRBD1 (5 bases). V dropped 2 bases and J dropped 2 bases, with 7 bases sitting between them. The germline V gene encodes CDR1 SEHNR and CDR2 FQNEAQ (reference sequence). The CDR3 consists of 14 residues.

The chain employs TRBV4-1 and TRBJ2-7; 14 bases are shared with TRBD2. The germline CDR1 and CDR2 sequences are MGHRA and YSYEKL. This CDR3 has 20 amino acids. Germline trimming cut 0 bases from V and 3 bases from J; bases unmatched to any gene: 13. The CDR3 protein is CASSQDPVTSGGALVYEQYF. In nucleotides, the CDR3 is TGCGCCAGCAGCCAAGATCCAGTGACTAGCGGGGGGGCTTTAGTCTACGAGCAGTACTTC.

In nucleotides, the CDR3 is TGTGCCAGCAGCGTAGAGGGGGGCGGGAGCACAGATACGCAGTATTTT. It encodes CASSVEGGGSTDTQYF. This chain joins TRBV9 and TRBJ2-3, with D perhaps being TRBD1 or TRBD2 (6 bases each). The germline V and J ends were trimmed by 0 bases and 0 bases, with 11 bases remaining between them. The CDR3 sequence is 16 residues long. Germline CDR1 reads SGDLS; CDR2 reads YYNGEE. The complete variable domain, with remaining parts taken from reference TRBV9 and TRBJ2-3, reads DSGVTQTPKHLITATGQRVTLRCSPRSGDLSVYWYQQSLDQGLQFLIQYYNGEERAKGNILERFSAQQFPDLHSELNLSSLELGDSALYFCASSVEGGGSTDTQYFGPGTRLTVL.

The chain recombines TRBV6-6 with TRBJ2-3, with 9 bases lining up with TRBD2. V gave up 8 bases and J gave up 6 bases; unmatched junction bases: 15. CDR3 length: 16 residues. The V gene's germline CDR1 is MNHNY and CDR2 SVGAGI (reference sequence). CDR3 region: CASFRTSGPQGDTQYF. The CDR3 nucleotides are TGTGCCAGCTTTAGAACTAGCGGGCCCCAGGGGGATACGCAGTATTTT.

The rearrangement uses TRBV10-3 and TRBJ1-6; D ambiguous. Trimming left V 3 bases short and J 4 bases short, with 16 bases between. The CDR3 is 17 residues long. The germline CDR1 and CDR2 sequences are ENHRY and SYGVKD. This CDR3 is CAISEPGGNFYNSPLHF. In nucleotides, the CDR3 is TGTGCCATCAGTGAACCCGGAGGGAATTTTTATAATTCACCCCTCCACTTT.

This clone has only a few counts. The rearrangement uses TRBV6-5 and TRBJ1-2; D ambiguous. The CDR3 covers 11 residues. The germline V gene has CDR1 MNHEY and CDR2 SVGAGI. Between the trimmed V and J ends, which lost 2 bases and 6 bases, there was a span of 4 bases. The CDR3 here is CASSYGDGYTF. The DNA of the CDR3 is TGTGCCAGCAGTTACGGCGATGGCTACACCTTC.

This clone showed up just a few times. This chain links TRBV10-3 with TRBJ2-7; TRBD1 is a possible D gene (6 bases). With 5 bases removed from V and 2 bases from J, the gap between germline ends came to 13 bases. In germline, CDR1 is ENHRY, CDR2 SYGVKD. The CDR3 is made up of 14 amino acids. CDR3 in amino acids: CAISTAGDAYEQYF. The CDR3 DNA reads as TGTGCCATCAGTACCGCAGGGGACGCCTACGAGCAGTACTTC.

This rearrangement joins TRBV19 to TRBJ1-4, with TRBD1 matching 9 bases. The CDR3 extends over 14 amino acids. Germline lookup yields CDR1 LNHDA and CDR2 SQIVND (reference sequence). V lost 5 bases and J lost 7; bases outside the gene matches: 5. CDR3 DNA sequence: TGTGCCAGTAGTCAAACAGGGGGCAGTGAAAAACTGTTTTTT. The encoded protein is CASSQTGGSEKLFF.

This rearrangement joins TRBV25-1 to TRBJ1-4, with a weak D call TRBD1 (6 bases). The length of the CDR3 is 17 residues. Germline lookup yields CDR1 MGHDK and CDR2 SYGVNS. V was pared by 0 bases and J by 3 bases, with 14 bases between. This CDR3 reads CASSEYGLEGANEKLFF. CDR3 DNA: TGTGCCAGCAGTGAATACGGTCTTGAGGGGGCTAATGAAAAACTGTTTTTT. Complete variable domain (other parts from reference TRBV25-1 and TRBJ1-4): EADIYQTPRYLVIGTGKKITLECSQTMGHDKMYWYQQDPGMELHLIHYSYGVNSTEKGDLSSESTVSRIRTEHFPLTLESARPSHTSQYLCASSEYGLEGANEKLFFGSGTQLSVL.

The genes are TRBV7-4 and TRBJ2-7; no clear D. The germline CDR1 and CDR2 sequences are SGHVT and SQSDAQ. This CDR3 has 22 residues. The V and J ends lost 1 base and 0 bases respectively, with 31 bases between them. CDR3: CASSLGPPALTRQAIHSYEQYF. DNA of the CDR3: TGTGCCAGCAGCTTAGGCCCACCTGCACTCACGCGCCAAGCAATCCACTCCTACGAGCAGTACTTC.

The CDR3 protein is CASSQGLFF. The CDR3 DNA sequence: TGTGCCAGCAGCCAAGGATTGTTTTTT. The V gene is TRBV3-2, the J gene TRBJ1-4. TRBV3-2 is a documented pseudogene. This CDR3 is built from 9 residues.

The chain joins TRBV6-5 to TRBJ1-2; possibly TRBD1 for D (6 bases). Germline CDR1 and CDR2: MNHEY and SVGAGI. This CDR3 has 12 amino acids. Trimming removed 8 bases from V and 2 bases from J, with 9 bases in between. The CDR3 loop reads CASRGGNYGYTF. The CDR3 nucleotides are TGTGCCAGCCGAGGGGGGAACTATGGCTACACCTTC.